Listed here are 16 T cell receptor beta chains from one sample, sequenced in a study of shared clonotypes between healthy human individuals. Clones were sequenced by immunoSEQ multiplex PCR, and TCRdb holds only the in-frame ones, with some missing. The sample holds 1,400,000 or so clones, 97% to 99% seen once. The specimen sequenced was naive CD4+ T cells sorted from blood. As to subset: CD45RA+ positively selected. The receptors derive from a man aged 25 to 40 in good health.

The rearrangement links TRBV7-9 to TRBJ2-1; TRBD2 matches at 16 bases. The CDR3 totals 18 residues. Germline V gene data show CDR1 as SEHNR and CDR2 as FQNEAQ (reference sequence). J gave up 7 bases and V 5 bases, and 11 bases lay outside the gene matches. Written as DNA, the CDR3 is TGTGCCAGCAGCCGATCCGGGACTAGCGGGAGGGCGAGGAATGAGCAGTTCTTC. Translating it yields CASSRSGTSGRARNEQFF.

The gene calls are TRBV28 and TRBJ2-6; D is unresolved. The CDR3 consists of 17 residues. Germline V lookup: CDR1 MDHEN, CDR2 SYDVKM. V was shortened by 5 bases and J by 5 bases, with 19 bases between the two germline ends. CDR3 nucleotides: TGTGCCAGCAGTGCTGTCATGACACAAAGTCGGGCCAACGTCCTGACTTTC. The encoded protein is CASSAVMTQSRANVLTF.

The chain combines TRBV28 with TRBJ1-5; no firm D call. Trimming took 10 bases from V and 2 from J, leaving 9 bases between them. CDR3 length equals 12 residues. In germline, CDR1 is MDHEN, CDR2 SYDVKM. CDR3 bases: TGTGCCACCTCTAGGGGCAATCAGCCCCAGCATTTT. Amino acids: CATSRGNQPQHF. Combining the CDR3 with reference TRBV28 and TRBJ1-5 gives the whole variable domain DVKVTQSSRYLVKRTGEKVFLECVQDMDHENMFWYRQDPGLGLRLIYFSYDVKMKEKGDIPEGYSVSREKKERFSLILESASTNQTSMYLCATSRGNQPQHFGDGTRLSIL.

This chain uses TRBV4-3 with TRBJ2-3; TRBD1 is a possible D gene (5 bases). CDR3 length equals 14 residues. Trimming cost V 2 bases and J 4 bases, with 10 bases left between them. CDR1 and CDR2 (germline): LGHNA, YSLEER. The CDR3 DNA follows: TGCGCCAGCAGCCAAAACGCAGGGCCAGATACGCAGTATTTT. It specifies CASSQNAGPDTQYF.

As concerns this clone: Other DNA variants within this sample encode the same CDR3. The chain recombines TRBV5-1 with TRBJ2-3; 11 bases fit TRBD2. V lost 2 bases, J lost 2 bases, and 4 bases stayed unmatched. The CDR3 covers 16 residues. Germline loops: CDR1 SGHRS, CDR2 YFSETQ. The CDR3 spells CASSLRLAGNTDTQYF. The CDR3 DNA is TGCGCCAGCAGCTTAAGACTAGCGGGAAACACAGATACGCAGTATTTT.

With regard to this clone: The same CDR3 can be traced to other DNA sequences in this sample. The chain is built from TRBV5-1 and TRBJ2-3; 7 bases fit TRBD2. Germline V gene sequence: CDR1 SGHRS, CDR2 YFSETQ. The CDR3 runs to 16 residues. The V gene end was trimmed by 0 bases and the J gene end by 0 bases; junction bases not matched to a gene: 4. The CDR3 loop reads CASSLGSSGSTDTQYF. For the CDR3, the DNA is TGCGCCAGCAGCTTGGGGAGTAGCGGGAGCACAGATACGCAGTATTTT.

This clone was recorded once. The CDR3 DNA follows: TGCGCCAGCAGCAGAGGGACAGGGAGAGACTACGAGCAGTACTTC. Amino acids: CASSRGTGRDYEQYF. The J gene is TRBJ2-7, the V gene TRBV5-1; TRBD1 matches at 9 bases. Trimming at V came to 4 bases and at J to 3 bases, leaving 8 bases not matched to a gene. Germline CDR1 reads SGHRS; CDR2 reads YFSETQ. The CDR3 is made up of 15 amino acids.

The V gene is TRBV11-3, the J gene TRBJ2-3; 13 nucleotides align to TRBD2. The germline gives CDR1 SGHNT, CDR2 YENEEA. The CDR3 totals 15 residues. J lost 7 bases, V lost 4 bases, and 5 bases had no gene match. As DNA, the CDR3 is TGTGCCAGCAGCTCTGGTGGGACTAGCGGGAATACGCAGTATTTT. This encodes CASSSGGTSGNTQYF.

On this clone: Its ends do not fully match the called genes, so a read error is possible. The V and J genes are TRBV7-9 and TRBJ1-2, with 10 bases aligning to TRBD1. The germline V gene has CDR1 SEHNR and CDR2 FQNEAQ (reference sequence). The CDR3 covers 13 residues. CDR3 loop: CASSQETGGAWPF. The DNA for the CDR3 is TGTGCCAGCAGCCAGGAGACAGGGGGCGCATGGCCCTTC.

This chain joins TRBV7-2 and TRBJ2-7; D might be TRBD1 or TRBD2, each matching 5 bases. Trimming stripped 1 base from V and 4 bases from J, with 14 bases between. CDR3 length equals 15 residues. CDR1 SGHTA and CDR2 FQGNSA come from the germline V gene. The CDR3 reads CASSLGSRGIYEQYF. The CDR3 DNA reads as TGTGCCAGCAGCTTAGGCTCCCGGGGCATATACGAGCAGTACTTC.

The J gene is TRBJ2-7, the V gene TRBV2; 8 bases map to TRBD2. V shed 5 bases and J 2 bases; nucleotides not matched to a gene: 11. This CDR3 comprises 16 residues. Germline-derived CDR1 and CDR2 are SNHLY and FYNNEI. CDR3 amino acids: CASSKPGAGVAYEQYF. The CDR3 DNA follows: TGTGCCAGCAGTAAACCAGGAGCGGGGGTTGCCTACGAGCAGTACTTC.

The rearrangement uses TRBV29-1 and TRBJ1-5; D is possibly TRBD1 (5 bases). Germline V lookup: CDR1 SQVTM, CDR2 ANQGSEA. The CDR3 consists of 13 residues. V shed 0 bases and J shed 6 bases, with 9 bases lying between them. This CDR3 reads CSVEDNGGQPQHF. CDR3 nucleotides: TGCAGCGTTGAAGATAACGGGGGTCAGCCCCAGCATTTT.

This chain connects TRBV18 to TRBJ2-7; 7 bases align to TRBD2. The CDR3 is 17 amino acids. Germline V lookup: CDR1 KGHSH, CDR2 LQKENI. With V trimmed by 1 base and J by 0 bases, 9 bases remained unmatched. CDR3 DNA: TGTGCCAGCTCACCACTGCGGGGCGGGAGTCCCTCCTACGAGCAGTACTTC. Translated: CASSPLRGGSPSYEQYF.

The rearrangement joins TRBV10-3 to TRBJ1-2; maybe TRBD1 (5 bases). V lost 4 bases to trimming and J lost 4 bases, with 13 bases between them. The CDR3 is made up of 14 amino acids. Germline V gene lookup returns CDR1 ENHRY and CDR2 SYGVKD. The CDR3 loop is CAISARDVPYGYTF. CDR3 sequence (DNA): TGTGCCATCAGTGCCCGGGACGTCCCCTATGGCTACACCTTC.

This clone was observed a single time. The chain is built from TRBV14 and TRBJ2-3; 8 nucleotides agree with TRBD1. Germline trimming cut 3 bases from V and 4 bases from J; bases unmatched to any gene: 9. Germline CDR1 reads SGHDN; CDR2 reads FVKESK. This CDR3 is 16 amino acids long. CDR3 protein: CASSHLRDRTPDTQYF. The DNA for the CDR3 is TGTGCCAGCAGCCACCTCCGGGACAGGACTCCAGATACGCAGTATTTT.

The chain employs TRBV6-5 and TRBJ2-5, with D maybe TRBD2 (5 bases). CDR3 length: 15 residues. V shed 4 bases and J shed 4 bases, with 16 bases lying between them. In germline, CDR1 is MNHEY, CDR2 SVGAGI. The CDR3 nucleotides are TGTGCCAGCAGTTCCTTTCGGGGTGAGAGAGAGACCCAGTACTTC. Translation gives CASSSFRGERETQYF.